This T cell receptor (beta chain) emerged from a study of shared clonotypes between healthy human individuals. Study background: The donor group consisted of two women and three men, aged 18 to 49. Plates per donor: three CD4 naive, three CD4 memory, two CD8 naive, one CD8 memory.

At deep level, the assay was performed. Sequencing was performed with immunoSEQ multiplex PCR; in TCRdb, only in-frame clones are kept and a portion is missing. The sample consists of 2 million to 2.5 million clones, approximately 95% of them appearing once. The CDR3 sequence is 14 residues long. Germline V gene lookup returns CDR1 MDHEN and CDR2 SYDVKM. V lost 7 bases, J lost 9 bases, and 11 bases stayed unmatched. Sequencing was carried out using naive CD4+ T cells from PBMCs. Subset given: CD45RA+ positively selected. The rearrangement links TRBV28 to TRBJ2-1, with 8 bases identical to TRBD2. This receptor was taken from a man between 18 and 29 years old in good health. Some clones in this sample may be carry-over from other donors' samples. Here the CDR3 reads CASNTGGPSREQFF. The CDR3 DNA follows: TGTGCCAGCAACACGGGAGGGCCAAGTCGTGAGCAGTTCTTC. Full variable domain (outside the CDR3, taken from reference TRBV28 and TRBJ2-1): DVKVTQSSRYLVKRTGEKVFLECVQDMDHENMFWYRQDPGLGLRLIYFSYDVKMKEKGDIPEGYSVSREKKERFSLILESASTNQTSMYLCASNTGGPSREQFFGPGTRLTVL.